The 28 T cell receptor beta chains below come from one sample, sequenced in a study of cytomegalovirus exposure and HLA in healthy donors. Use of 60 Vbeta and 13 Jbeta primers characterized the PCR. This table comes from immunoSEQ multiplex PCR, and its TCRdb copy is limited to in-frame clones, with some not included. The sample consists of under 200,000 clones, around 84% of them appearing once. The source material was PBMCs. Receptors were obtained from a man aged 50-59 years in good health and CMV-seropositive.

As DNA, the CDR3 is TGTGCCAGCAGTCCACTAGCGGGGGTTGGCGGGGAGCTGTTTTTT. Protein: CASSPLAGVGGELFF. The chain links TRBV27 to TRBJ2-2, with TRBD2 matching over 11 bases. Germline values: CDR1 MNHEY, CDR2 SMNVEV (reference sequence). The CDR3 extends over 15 amino acids. The V gene end was trimmed by 5 bases and the J gene end by 7 bases; junction bases not matched to a gene: 6.

This clone was found a few times. The chain couples TRBV6-6 to TRBJ1-1; D is possibly TRBD1 (5 bases). The V end lost 2 bases, the J end lost 5 bases, and 9 bases lay between the germline ends. Germline V gene sequence: CDR1 MNHNY, CDR2 SVGAGI (reference sequence). The CDR3 contains 13 residues. CDR3 in amino acids: CASSYGGVTEAFF. The CDR3 DNA follows: TGTGCCAGCAGTTACGGGGGGGTAACTGAAGCTTTCTTT.

This clone was detected once. The V gene is TRBV29-1, the J gene TRBJ2-7; TRBD1 agrees at 9 bases. The CDR3 has 13 residues. The V segment lost 7 bases and the J segment 1 base; nucleotides outside the gene matches: 5. Germline V gives CDR1 SQVTM, CDR2 ANQGSEA. In nucleotides, the CDR3 is TGCAGCGGGAGGACAGGGGCGTCCTACGAGCAGTACTTC. Translation gives CSGRTGASYEQYF.

On this clone: No DNA is shown, since the ends of the CDR3 on it are uncertain; the CDR3 is the one TCRdb lists. The gene calls are TRBV29-1 and TRBJ2-7; the table calls TRBD2, which could not be checked here. The CDR3 length is 13 residues, termini included. Germline CDR1 and CDR2: SQVTM and ANQGSEA. The CDR3 is CSVYTFGGYEQYF.

V and J are TRBV5-1 and TRBJ2-7; 8 bases fit TRBD1. V dropped 0 bases and J dropped 6; count of bases not matched to a gene: 8. The CDR3 totals 15 residues. Looked up from germline, CDR1 is SGHRS and CDR2 is YFSETQ. The chain's CDR3 is CASSLGRQGFGEQYF. CDR3 DNA: TGCGCCAGCAGCTTGGGGAGACAGGGGTTTGGCGAGCAGTACTTC.

The V call is TRBV19, the J call TRBJ2-3, with D tentatively TRBD2 (6 bases). The CDR3 has 13 amino acids. V was shortened by 5 bases and J by 4 bases, with 10 bases between the two germline ends. CDR1 and CDR2 from the germline V gene are LNHDA and SQIVND (reference sequence). In DNA form, the CDR3 reads TGTGCCAGTAGTCGGGGGAGGTCAGATACGCAGTATTTT. This gives the protein CASSRGRSDTQYF.

J is TRBJ1-4 and V is TRBV11-2, with D perhaps TRBD1 (5 bases). From germline, CDR1 is SGHAT and CDR2 FQNNGV. This CDR3 is 15 amino acids long. Between the trimmed V and J ends, which lost 4 bases and 3 bases, there was a span of 12 bases. CDR3 in amino acids: CASSSAGVSNEKLFF. The CDR3 DNA reads as TGTGCCAGCAGCTCTGCGGGGGTGTCTAATGAAAAACTGTTTTTT.

V usage is TRBV18 and J usage is TRBJ2-5; 7 bases are a match to TRBD2. The CDR3 loop spans 13 amino acids. CDR1 is KGHSH and CDR2 is LQKENI in the germline V gene. With 4 bases clipped from V and 7 bases from J, the junction kept 6 bases outside the gene matches. CDR3 sequence reads: CASSLGLEPTQYF. Written as DNA, the CDR3 is TGTGCCAGCTCACTTGGACTAGAGCCGACCCAGTACTTC.

The chain recombines TRBV27 with TRBJ1-2; a possible D gene is TRBD1 (6 bases). The germline CDR1 and CDR2 sequences are MNHEY and SMNVEV (reference sequence). V was trimmed by 3 bases and J by 0 bases, leaving 11 bases between them. This CDR3 is 15 amino acids long. The CDR3 DNA reads as TGTGCCAGCAGTTTCGCAGGGGCCCCTAACTATGGCTACACCTTC. This sequence encodes CASSFAGAPNYGYTF.

The chain has TRBV7-2 and TRBJ2-7; D gene ambiguous. This CDR3 is 13 amino acids long. Deletions cut 1 base from V and 3 bases from J, with 7 bases between. Germline V gene data show CDR1 as SGHTA and CDR2 as FQGNSA. CDR3 sequence reads: CASSLVSSYEQYV. CDR3 nucleotides: TGTGCCAGCAGCTTAGTCTCTAGCTACGAGCAGTACGTC.

On this clone itself: An end of the junction does not agree with germline; a read error may underlie this. V gene TRBV6-6 combines with J gene TRBJ1-2; D may be TRBD1 (5 bases). The CDR3 extends over 11 amino acids. CDR1 is MNHNY, CDR2 SVGAGI, per germline (reference sequence). In DNA form, the CDR3 reads TGTGCCAGCCTTCAGGGATATGTCTACACCTTC. Translating gives CASLQGYVYTF.

The chain employs TRBV11-2 and TRBJ1-2, with D unclear. Germline CDR1 and CDR2: SGHAT and FQNNGV. The CDR3 runs 16 residues. V gave up 5 bases and J gave up 6 bases, with 22 bases separating them. This CDR3 is CASSPQLTASEDGYTF. CDR3 bases: TGTGCCAGCAGCCCACAATTGACGGCGTCCGAGGATGGCTACACCTTC.

The genes are TRBV5-6 and TRBJ1-5; 8 bases map to TRBD1. Germline values: CDR1 SGHDT, CDR2 YYEEEE. Trimming took 3 bases from V and 2 from J; bases not matched to a gene: 7. This CDR3 is 16 amino acids long. The CDR3 here is CASSSGQGRGNQPQHF. DNA for the CDR3: TGTGCCAGCAGCTCCGGACAGGGTAGGGGCAATCAGCCCCAGCATTTT.

This clone is a singleton in its sample. The V call is TRBV19, the J call TRBJ2-5; TRBD2 aligns across 9 bases. Germline V gene data show CDR1 as LNHDA and CDR2 as SQIVND (reference sequence). V trimming: 6 bases; J trimming: 0 bases; junction bases outside the gene matches: 14. This CDR3 spans 18 amino acids. This CDR3 reads CASSTRGSGGPNQETQYF. CDR3 nucleotide sequence: TGTGCCAGTAGCACGCGGGGAAGCGGGGGGCCTAACCAAGAGACCCAGTACTTC.

Comments on this clone: A read error may produce the germline difference seen at one junction end. Other DNA sequences from this sample encode an identical CDR3 as well. The chain uses TRBV5-1 and TRBJ1-3, with 12 bases identical to TRBD1. CDR1 and CDR2 (germline): SGHRS, YFSETQ. CDR3 length: 15 amino acids. The CDR3 DNA follows: TGCGCCAGCAGCTCGGGACAGGGGGCTGGAAACACCATATACTTT. Protein product: CASSSGQGAGNTIYF. Full variable domain (remainder filled in from reference TRBV5-1 and TRBJ1-3): KAGVTQTPRYLIKTRGQQVTLSCSPISGHRSVSWYQQTPGQGLQFLFEYFSETQRNKGNFPGRFSGRQFSNSRSEMNVSTLELGDSALYLCASSSGQGAGNTIYFGEGSWLTVV.

The V and J genes are TRBV7-8 and TRBJ1-3; D gene ambiguous. This CDR3 spans 17 amino acids. The V end was cut by 0 bases, the J end by 2 bases, with 14 bases between. The germline V gene has CDR1 SGHVS and CDR2 FQNEAQ. As DNA, the CDR3 is TGTGCCAGCAGCTTAGCGTCGCAGATACGGGCTGGAAACACCATATATTTT. Amino acid sequence: CASSLASQIRAGNTIYF. Based on the CDR3 plus reference TRBV7-8 and TRBJ1-3, the full variable domain is GAGVSQSPRYKVAKRGQDVALRCDPISGHVSLFWYQQALGQGPEFLTYFQNEAQLDKSGLPSDRFFAERPEGSVSTLKIQRTQQEDSAVYLCASSLASQIRAGNTIYFGEGSWLTVV.

Worth noting for this clone: This specimen includes other DNA sequences encoding the same CDR3. The V and J genes are TRBV18 and TRBJ1-1; 9 positions agree with TRBD1. CDR3 size: 12 residues. Germline V CDR1 and CDR2: KGHSH, LQKENI. The V segment lost 2 bases and the J segment 8 bases; nucleotides outside the gene matches: 0. The CDR3 sequence is CASSPGQGEAFF. CDR3 nucleotides: TGTGCCAGCTCACCAGGACAGGGGGAAGCTTTCTTT.

This clone was detected many times. This chain connects TRBV20-1 to TRBJ1-1; 8 bases agree with TRBD1. Trimming took 5 bases from V and 6 from J; bases not matched to a gene: 2. The CDR3 consists of 11 residues. Germline V gene sequence: CDR1 DFQATT, CDR2 SNEGSKA (reference sequence). This CDR3 is CSAGQGPEAFF. The CDR3 nucleotides are TGCAGTGCTGGACAGGGCCCTGAAGCTTTCTTT.

The gene calls are TRBV9 and TRBJ1-5; D is unclear. V was shortened by 0 bases and J by 4 bases, with 8 bases between the two germline ends. Per the germline V gene, CDR1 is SGDLS and CDR2 is YYNGEE. This CDR3 contains 14 residues. CDR3 residues: CASSVAGNNQPQHF. The CDR3 DNA follows: TGTGCCAGCAGCGTAGCGGGAAATAATCAGCCCCAGCATTTT.

The gene calls are TRBV19 and TRBJ1-2, with a weak D call TRBD1 (6 bases). This CDR3 is 15 amino acids long. The germline CDR1 and CDR2 sequences are LNHDA and SQIVND (reference sequence). The V and J ends lost 5 bases and 8 bases respectively, with 21 bases between them. The CDR3 protein is CASSYRTGPKGGYTF. The DNA for the CDR3 is TGTGCCAGTAGTTATAGAACAGGGCCTAAGGGAGGCTACACCTTC.

The CDR3 sequence is CAAGGGTNTEAFF. The CDR3, as DNA: TGTGCCGCCGGCGGGGGCACGAACACTGAAGCTTTCTTT. The genes are TRBV10-3 and TRBJ1-1; D might be TRBD1 (6 bases). Germline V gene data show CDR1 as ENHRY and CDR2 as SYGVKD. V was trimmed by 11 bases and J by 1 base, leaving 14 bases between them. This CDR3 has 13 residues.

The J gene is TRBJ1-5, the V gene TRBV2, with D possibly being TRBD1 (6 bases). Germline V lookup: CDR1 SNHLY, CDR2 FYNNEI. The CDR3 runs 15 residues. The V end was cut by 5 bases, the J end by 0 bases, with 11 bases between. CDR3 protein: CASSSGTFSNQPQHF. CDR3 sequence (DNA): TGTGCCAGCAGTTCCGGGACATTTAGCAATCAGCCCCAGCATTTT.

This clone has a handful of counts. The chain uses TRBV2 and TRBJ2-2; 7 bases line up with TRBD1. Germline V lookup: CDR1 SNHLY, CDR2 FYNNEI. V lost 6 bases to trimming and J lost 4 bases; unmatched junction nucleotides: 5. This CDR3 is built from 14 residues. The CDR3 region is CASRGTGATGELFF. The CDR3 DNA reads as TGTGCCAGCAGGGGTACAGGGGCCACCGGGGAGCTGTTTTTT.

The chain's CDR3 is CASSFNAGGRDNEQFF. For the CDR3, the DNA is TGTGCCAGCAGCTTTAATGCGGGCGGCCGTGACAATGAGCAGTTCTTC. The chain is built from TRBV7-3 and TRBJ2-1; D is possibly TRBD2 (5 bases). CDR1 and CDR2 from the germline V gene are SGHTA and FQGTGA. The CDR3 totals 16 residues. V dropped 3 bases and J dropped 5 bases, with 17 bases sitting between them.

This CDR3 reads CASSLSPGQGSYTF. The CDR3 DNA reads as TGTGCCAGCAGTTTATCCCCGGGACAGGGTAGCTACACCTTC. The chain combines TRBV6-5 with TRBJ1-2; TRBD1 matches 9 bases. The CDR3 is made up of 14 amino acids. Germline-derived CDR1 and CDR2 are MNHEY and SVGAGI. The ends lost 4 bases at V and 9 bases at J; junction bases unmatched: 9.

This chain joins TRBV6-5 and TRBJ2-3; 10 positions agree with TRBD2. This CDR3 spans 13 amino acids. Trimming cost V 6 bases and J 5 bases; bases outside gene matches: 2. The germline V gene has CDR1 MNHEY and CDR2 SVGAGI. The CDR3 DNA sequence: TGTGCCAGCAGACTAGCGGGACAAGATACGCAGTATTTT. It encodes CASRLAGQDTQYF.

The chain joins TRBV5-4 to TRBJ1-1, with D unresolved. The CDR3 spans 13 residues. With 0 bases removed from V and 4 bases from J, the gap between germline ends came to 7 bases. The V gene's germline CDR1 is SGHNT and CDR2 YYREEE (reference sequence). The CDR3: CASSLDRVTEAFF. The CDR3 DNA follows: TGTGCCAGCAGCTTGGACAGAGTCACTGAAGCTTTCTTT.

This chain joins TRBV5-1 and TRBJ2-2, with D possibly matching TRBD1 (5 bases). In germline, CDR1 is SGHRS, CDR2 YFSETQ. Deletions cut 0 bases from V and 2 bases from J, with 8 bases between. CDR3 length: 15 residues. Here the CDR3 DNA reads TGCGCCAGCAGCTTGGCGCAGGGCAACACCGGGGAGCTGTTTTTT. It translates to CASSLAQGNTGELFF.